The 25 T cell receptor beta chains in this list originate from one sample, sequenced in a study of T cells in Graves' hyperthyroidism and ophthalmopathy. Amplified regions were TCR beta CDR3 sequences from RNA transcripts. First-round RT-PCR of the TCR CDR3 relied on the HTBI primer set. Each CDR3 protein gets one entry after TCRdb re-called the multiplex PCR reads with MiXCR. The sample has around 420,000 distinct CDR3 sequences; roughly an eighth are singletons. The sequenced sample consisted of blood. All receptors derive from a young woman with Graves' hyperthyroidism.

This sequence joins TRBV20-1 and TRBJ1-6; the D is unclear. The CDR3 totals 15 residues. Germline CDR1 and CDR2: DFQATT and SNEGSKA (reference sequence). Trimming took 1 base from V and 5 from J, leaving 12 bases between them. CDR3 in amino acids: CSARGEGPNNSPLHF. DNA for the CDR3: TGCAGTGCTAGAGGGGAGGGCCCAAATAATTCACCCCTCCACTTT.

This clonotype was counted only a few times. The V call is TRBV5-1, the J call TRBJ2-1; 9 bases match TRBD1. The CDR3 covers 15 residues. CDR1 and CDR2 from the germline V gene are SGHRS and YFSETQ. V lost 3 bases to trimming and J lost 6 bases; unmatched junction nucleotides: 7. The CDR3 DNA sequence: TGCGCCAGCAGCTCCGGGACAGGGCCCTTCAATGAGCAGTTCTTC. Encoded protein: CASSSGTGPFNEQFF.

In this sample, this clonotype turned up a few times. The rearrangement uses TRBV7-2 and TRBJ1-2; 7 positions agree with TRBD1. Germline loops: CDR1 SGHTA, CDR2 FQGNSA. The CDR3 totals 16 residues. After removal of 1 base from V and 4 bases from J, the junction contained 9 bases not matched to a gene. The CDR3 here is CASSLDGGQWTYGYTF. CDR3 DNA: TGTGCCAGCAGCTTAGATGGGGGACAGTGGACCTATGGCTACACCTTC.

This clonotype was picked up a small number of times. The rearrangement uses TRBV19 and TRBJ2-2; D is possibly TRBD1 (5 bases). The CDR3 has 14 amino acids. The germline V gene encodes CDR1 LNHDA and CDR2 SQIVND (reference sequence). V gave up 4 bases and J gave up 5 bases, with 11 bases separating them. The CDR3 region is CASSTYRQTGELFF. The CDR3 DNA is TGTGCCAGTAGTACCTACCGACAGACCGGGGAGCTGTTTTTT. The complete variable domain, with remaining parts taken from reference TRBV19 and TRBJ2-2, reads DGGITQSPKYLFRKEGQNVTLSCEQNLNHDAMYWYRQDPGQGLRLIYYSQIVNDFQKGDIAEGYSVSREKKESFPLTVTSAQKNPTAFYLCASSTYRQTGELFFGEGSRLTVL.

V usage is TRBV7-9 and J usage is TRBJ2-1; 9 bases align to TRBD1. The length of the CDR3 is 14 residues. Germline V gene lookup returns CDR1 SEHNR and CDR2 FQNEAQ (reference sequence). The V segment lost 6 bases and the J segment 10 bases; nucleotides outside the gene matches: 10. The CDR3 is CASSRTGGLDEQFF. The CDR3 coding sequence is TGTGCCAGCAGTCGTACAGGGGGCTTAGACGAGCAGTTCTTC. The whole variable domain, filled in from reference TRBV7-9 and TRBJ2-1, reads DTGVSQNPRHKITKRGQNVTFRCDPISEHNRLYWYRQTLGQGPEFLTYFQNEAQLEKSRLLSDRFSAERPKGSFSTLEIQRTEQGDSAMYLCASSRTGGLDEQFFGPGTRLTVL.

This chain links TRBV6-5 with TRBJ1-3; D is unclear. CDR1 is MNHEY and CDR2 is SVGAGI in the germline V gene. This CDR3 spans 13 amino acids. The ends were cut back, 2 bases at V and 0 bases at J, with 2 bases in the middle. CDR3 nucleotides: TGTGCCAGCAGTTACGCCTCTGGAAACACCATATATTTT. Translation: CASSYASGNTIYF.

This clonotype was counted at least ten times. This CDR3 is CASSIRGNYGYTF. The CDR3 nucleotides read TGTGCCAGCAGTATCAGGGGGAACTATGGCTACACCTTC. The gene calls are TRBV12-3 or TRBV12-4 and TRBJ1-2, with 7 bases lining up with TRBD1. The trim removed 5 bases at V and 2 bases at J, leaving 2 bases unmatched. The CDR3 runs 13 residues.

This clonotype was seen repeatedly, ten times or more. The chain carries TRBV2 and TRBJ2-5; D tentatively fits TRBD1 or TRBD2 (6 bases each). Germline assignment: CDR1 SNHLY and CDR2 FYNNEI. Trimming removed 7 bases from V and 4 bases from J, with 19 bases in between. The length of the CDR3 is 15 residues. The CDR3 DNA sequence: TGTGCCAGCACCCGAGGGGGACTGTTCCGAGAGACCCAGTACTTC. This translates into CASTRGGLFRETQYF.

This clonotype was counted many times. This chain uses TRBV7-9 with TRBJ2-3; D unresolved. Germline loops: CDR1 SEHNR, CDR2 FQNEAQ (reference sequence). CDR3 length equals 15 residues. Trimming stripped 5 bases from V and 2 bases from J, with 14 bases between. CDR3 in DNA: TGTGCCAGCAGCCTCGGGTCGACCGCCACAGATACGCAGTATTTT. Translated: CASSLGSTATDTQYF.

The sample holds many counts of this clonotype. V and J are TRBV5-1 and TRBJ2-7; D is unclear. The CDR3 loop spans 15 amino acids. Trimming took off 0 bases at V and 7 bases at J, with 17 bases between the two ends. Looked up from germline, CDR1 is SGHRS and CDR2 is YFSETQ. CDR3 loop: CASSLDIRTPGEQYF. The CDR3 coding sequence is TGCGCCAGCAGCTTGGACATCCGGACGCCCGGGGAGCAGTACTTC.

This clonotype has a count of ten or more. The genes are TRBV11-2 and TRBJ2-3; D unresolved. Looked up from germline, CDR1 is SGHAT and CDR2 is FQNNGV. V was trimmed by 7 bases and J by 3 bases, leaving 14 bases between them. This CDR3 contains 14 residues. The CDR3 DNA follows: TGTGCCAGCAAGGATGATTGGGCGACAGATACGCAGTATTTT. Amino acids: CASKDDWATDTQYF.

V and J are TRBV6-5 and TRBJ2-1; 7 bases are shared with TRBD1. The germline gives CDR1 MNHEY, CDR2 SVGAGI. CDR3 size: 15 residues. Trimming cost V 4 bases and J 6 bases; bases outside gene matches: 9. Written as DNA, the CDR3 is TGTGCCAGCAGTTCTCGACAGGGTAGGGGCAATGAGCAGTTCTTC. Translation gives CASSSRQGRGNEQFF.

There are many counts of this clonotype. V gene TRBV20-1 combines with J gene TRBJ2-7; TRBD2 might be the D (6 bases). The CDR3 runs to 14 residues. Between the trimmed V and J ends, which lost 0 bases and 0 bases, there was a span of 9 bases. Per the germline V gene, CDR1 is DFQATT and CDR2 is SNEGSKA (reference sequence). The CDR3 loop is CSARDNGSSYEQYF. The CDR3 DNA sequence: TGCAGTGCTAGAGATAACGGGAGCTCCTACGAGCAGTACTTC.

The chain is built from TRBV28 and TRBJ1-1; D may be TRBD1 (5 bases). The CDR3 length is 15 residues. Germline V CDR1 and CDR2: MDHEN, SYDVKM. V was clipped by 0 bases and J by 5 bases, with 13 bases between them. The DNA of the CDR3 is TGTGCCAGCAGTTTATGGGGGACGGCGGGGACTGAAGCTTTCTTT. Protein product: CASSLWGTAGTEAFF.

This clonotype was seen more than once but under ten times. Here the CDR3 reads CASSLLIGTSIYEQYF. CDR3 nucleotides: TGTGCCAGCAGTTTATTGATAGGGACTTCCATCTACGAGCAGTACTTC. This chain uses TRBV27 with TRBJ2-7, with a weak D call TRBD2 (6 bases). Trimming pared 1 base from V and 3 bases from J, leaving 16 bases between. The CDR3 loop spans 16 amino acids. The germline V gene encodes CDR1 MNHEY and CDR2 SMNVEV (reference sequence).

This clonotype was observed at least ten times. This CDR3 is CSARKRQGFNTEAFF. Here the CDR3 DNA reads TGCAGTGCTAGAAAAAGACAGGGGTTCAACACTGAAGCTTTCTTT. The chain combines TRBV20-1 with TRBJ1-1, with 8 bases that match TRBD1. CDR1 and CDR2 from the germline V gene are DFQATT and SNEGSKA (reference sequence). This CDR3 spans 15 amino acids. Trimming at V came to 2 bases and at J to 2 bases, leaving 7 bases not matched to a gene.

This clonotype was counted a few times. This chain links TRBV5-4 with TRBJ2-1; possibly TRBD2 for D (6 bases). Germline CDR1 and CDR2: SGHNT and YYREEE (reference sequence). The CDR3 is 15 amino acids. V was pared by 2 bases and J by 2 bases, with 11 bases between. CDR3 amino acids: CASSLGGETYNEQFF. DNA for the CDR3: TGTGCCAGCAGCTTAGGCGGGGAAACCTACAATGAGCAGTTCTTC.

This clonotype was seen ten or more times. This chain connects TRBV15 to TRBJ2-2; possibly TRBD2 for D (6 bases). Per the germline V gene, CDR1 is LNHNV and CDR2 is YYDKDF (reference sequence). This CDR3 is built from 17 residues. Trimming pared 4 bases from V and 2 bases from J, leaving 17 bases between. This CDR3 is CATSIPGGAVNTGELFF. CDR3 coding DNA: TGTGCCACCAGCATCCCCGGGGGAGCAGTCAACACCGGGGAGCTGTTTTTT.

This clonotype has just a few counts. The rearrangement joins TRBV28 to TRBJ2-6, with 7 bases that match TRBD1. Per germline, CDR1 MDHEN and CDR2 SYDVKM. V was pared by 3 bases and J by 0 bases, with 8 bases of the junction left unmatched. The CDR3 runs to 18 residues. CDR3 nucleotides: TGTGCCAGCAGTTTCCCACAGGGGAGCCTCTCTGGGGCCAACGTCCTGACTTTC. Protein: CASSFPQGSLSGANVLTF.

This chain connects TRBV7-9 to TRBJ1-1; D might be TRBD1 (5 bases). Germline V gene data show CDR1 as SEHNR and CDR2 as FQNEAQ (reference sequence). Trimming cost V 5 bases and J 4 bases, with 14 bases left between them. This CDR3 spans 14 amino acids. Here the CDR3 DNA reads TGTGCCAGCAGCGCTCCAGGGATTCGCACTGAAGCTTTCTTT. Protein sequence: CASSAPGIRTEAFF.

This clonotype occurred many times. This sequence joins TRBV20-1 and TRBJ2-7, with D unclear. Per germline, CDR1 DFQATT and CDR2 SNEGSKA (reference sequence). The V and J ends lost 6 bases and 6 bases respectively, with 12 bases between them. This CDR3 contains 11 residues. The chain's CDR3 is CSASRGIEQYF. CDR3 coding DNA: TGCAGTGCGTCGCGAGGTATCGAGCAGTACTTC.

This chain connects TRBV24-1 to TRBJ2-3; 9 nucleotides line up with TRBD2. The J segment lost 4 bases and the V segment lost 9 bases, leaving 7 bases of the junction unmatched. CDR3 length equals 14 residues. Germline V CDR1 and CDR2: KGHDR, SFDVKD. The CDR3 loop reads CATGTSRDPDTQYF. The CDR3 region has the DNA TGTGCCACCGGGACTAGCAGGGATCCAGATACGCAGTATTTT.

The V gene is TRBV29-1, the J gene TRBJ2-3; D is ambiguous. CDR3 size: 12 residues. V lost 3 bases and J lost 3, with 7 bases in between. Germline loops: CDR1 SQVTM, CDR2 ANQGSEA. The chain's CDR3 is CSVEDGTDTQYF. In DNA, the CDR3 is TGCAGCGTTGAGGACGGGACAGATACGCAGTATTTT.

This clonotype turned up a few times. The rearrangement links TRBV6-1 to TRBJ2-1; D is tentatively TRBD1 or TRBD2 (5 bases each). The CDR3 runs to 12 residues. Germline CDR1 MNHNS, CDR2 SASEGT. V was trimmed by 10 bases and J by 6 bases, leaving 13 bases between them. CDR3 region: CATRDVTNEQFF. CDR3 bases: TGTGCCACCAGGGACGTTACCAATGAGCAGTTCTTC.

This clonotype was seen at least ten times. The rearrangement uses TRBV27 and TRBJ2-3, with a weak D call TRBD2 (6 bases). Looked up from germline, CDR1 is MNHEY and CDR2 is SMNVEV (reference sequence). CDR3 length: 18 residues. Between the trimmed V and J ends, which lost 5 bases and 0 bases, there was a span of 21 bases. CDR3 region: CASSPPFMRRASTDTQYF. The CDR3 nucleotides read TGTGCCAGCAGTCCACCCTTCATGCGGAGGGCTAGCACAGATACGCAGTATTTT.